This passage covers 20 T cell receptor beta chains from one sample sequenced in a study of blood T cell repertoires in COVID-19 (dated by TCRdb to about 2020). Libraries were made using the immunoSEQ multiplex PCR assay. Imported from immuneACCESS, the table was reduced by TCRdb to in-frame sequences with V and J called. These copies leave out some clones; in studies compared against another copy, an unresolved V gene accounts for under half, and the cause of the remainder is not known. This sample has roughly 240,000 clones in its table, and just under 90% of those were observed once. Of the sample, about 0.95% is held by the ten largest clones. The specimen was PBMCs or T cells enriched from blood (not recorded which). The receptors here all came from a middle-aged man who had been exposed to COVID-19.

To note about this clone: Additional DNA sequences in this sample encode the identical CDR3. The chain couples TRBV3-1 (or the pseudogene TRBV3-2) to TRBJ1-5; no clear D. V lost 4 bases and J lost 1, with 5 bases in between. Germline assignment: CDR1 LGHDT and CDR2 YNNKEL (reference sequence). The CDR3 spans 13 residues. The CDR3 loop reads CASSPGSNQPQHF. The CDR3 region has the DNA TGTGCCAGCAGCCCAGGCAGCAATCAGCCCCAGCATTTT.

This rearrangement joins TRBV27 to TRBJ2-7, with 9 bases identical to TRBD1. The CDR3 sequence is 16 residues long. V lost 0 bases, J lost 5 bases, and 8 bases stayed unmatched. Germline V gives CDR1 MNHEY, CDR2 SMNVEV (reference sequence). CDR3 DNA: TGTGCCAGCAGTTTATCGGCCGGGACAGGGTTCCACGAGCAGTACGTC. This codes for CASSLSAGTGFHEQYV.

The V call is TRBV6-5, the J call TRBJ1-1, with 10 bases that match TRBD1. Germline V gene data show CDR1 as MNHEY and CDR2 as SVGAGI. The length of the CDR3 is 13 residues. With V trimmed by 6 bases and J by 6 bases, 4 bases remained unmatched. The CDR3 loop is CASSRQGAPEAFF. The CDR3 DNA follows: TGTGCCAGCAGCCGACAGGGGGCCCCTGAAGCTTTCTTT.

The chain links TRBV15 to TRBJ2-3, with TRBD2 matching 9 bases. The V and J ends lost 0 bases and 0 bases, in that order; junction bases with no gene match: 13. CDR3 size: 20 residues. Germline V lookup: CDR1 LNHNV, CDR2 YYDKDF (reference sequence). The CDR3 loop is CATSREAGGTNHSSTDTQYF. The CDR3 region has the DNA TGTGCCACCAGCAGAGAGGCGGGGGGGACAAACCACTCTAGCACAGATACGCAGTATTTT.

CDR3 residues: CASTDRTGINQPQHF. DNA of the CDR3: TGTGCCAGCACTGACCGGACAGGGATAAATCAGCCCCAGCATTTT. The V call is TRBV2, the J call TRBJ1-5, with TRBD1 matching over 8 bases. The germline V gene has CDR1 SNHLY and CDR2 FYNNEI. This CDR3 is built from 15 residues. V lost 7 bases and J lost 4; bases outside the gene matches: 9.

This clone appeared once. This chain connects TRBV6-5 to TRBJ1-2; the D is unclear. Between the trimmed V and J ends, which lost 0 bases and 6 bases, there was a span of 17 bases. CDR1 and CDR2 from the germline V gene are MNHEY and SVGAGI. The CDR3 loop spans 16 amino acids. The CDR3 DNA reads TGTGCCAGCAGTTACTCAAGGCAGGCCTACCCTAATGGCTACACCTTC. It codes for CASSYSRQAYPNGYTF.

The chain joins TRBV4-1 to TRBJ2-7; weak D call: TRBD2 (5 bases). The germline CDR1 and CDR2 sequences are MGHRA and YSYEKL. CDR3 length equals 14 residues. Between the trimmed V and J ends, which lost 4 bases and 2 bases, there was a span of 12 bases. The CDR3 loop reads CASSRNLEAYEQYF. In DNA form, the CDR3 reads TGCGCCAGCAGCCGTAACCTGGAGGCCTACGAGCAGTACTTC.

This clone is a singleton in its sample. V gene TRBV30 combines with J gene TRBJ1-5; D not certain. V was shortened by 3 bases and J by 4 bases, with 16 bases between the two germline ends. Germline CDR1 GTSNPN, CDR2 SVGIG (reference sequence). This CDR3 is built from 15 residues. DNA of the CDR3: TGTGCCTGGAGGGGTGGAGGGAGCCATAATCAGCCCCAGCATTTT. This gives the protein CAWRGGGSHNQPQHF.

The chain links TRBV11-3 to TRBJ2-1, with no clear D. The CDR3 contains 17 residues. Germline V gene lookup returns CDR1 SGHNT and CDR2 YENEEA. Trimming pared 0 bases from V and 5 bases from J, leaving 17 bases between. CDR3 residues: CASSLDPFGRKNNEQFF. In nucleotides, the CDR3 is TGTGCCAGCAGCTTAGATCCGTTCGGCAGGAAGAACAATGAGCAGTTCTTC. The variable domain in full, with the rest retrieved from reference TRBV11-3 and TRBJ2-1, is EAGVVQSPRYKIIEKKQPVAFWCNPISGHNTLYWYLQNLGQGPELLIRYENEEAVDDSQLPKDRFSAERLKGVDSTLKIQPAELGDSAVYLCASSLDPFGRKNNEQFFGPGTRLTVL.

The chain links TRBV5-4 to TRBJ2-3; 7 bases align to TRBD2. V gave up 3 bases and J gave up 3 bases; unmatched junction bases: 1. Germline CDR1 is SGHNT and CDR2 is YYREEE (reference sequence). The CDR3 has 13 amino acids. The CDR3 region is CASSSRGTDTQYF. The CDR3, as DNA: TGTGCCAGCAGCTCGCGGGGGACAGATACGCAGTATTTT.

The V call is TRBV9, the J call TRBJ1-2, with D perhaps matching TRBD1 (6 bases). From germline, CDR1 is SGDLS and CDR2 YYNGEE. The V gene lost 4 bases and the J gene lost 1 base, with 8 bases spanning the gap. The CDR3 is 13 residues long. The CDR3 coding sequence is TGTGCCAGCAGCCCGGACAGTAACTATGGCTACACCTTC. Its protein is CASSPDSNYGYTF.

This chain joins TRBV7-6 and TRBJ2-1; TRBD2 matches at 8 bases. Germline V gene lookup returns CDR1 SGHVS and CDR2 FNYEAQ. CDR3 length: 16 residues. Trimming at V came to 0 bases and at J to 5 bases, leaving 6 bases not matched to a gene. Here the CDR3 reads CASSLAVAGGDNEQFF. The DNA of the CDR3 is TGTGCCAGCAGCTTAGCGGTGGCGGGGGGCGACAATGAGCAGTTCTTC.

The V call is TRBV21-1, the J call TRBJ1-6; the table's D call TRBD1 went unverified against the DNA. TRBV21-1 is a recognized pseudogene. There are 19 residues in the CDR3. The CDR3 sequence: CASSRRSRETGDYNSPLHF. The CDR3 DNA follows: TGTGCCAGCAGCAGACGAAGTCGCGAGACAGGGGATTATAATTCACCCCTCCACTTT.

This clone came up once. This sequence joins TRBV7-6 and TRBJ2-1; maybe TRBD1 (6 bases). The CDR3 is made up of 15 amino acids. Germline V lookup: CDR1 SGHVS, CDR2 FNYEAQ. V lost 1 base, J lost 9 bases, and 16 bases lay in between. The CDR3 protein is CASSLEGWQGSEQFF. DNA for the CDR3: TGTGCCAGCAGCTTAGAGGGTTGGCAGGGGAGTGAGCAGTTCTTC.

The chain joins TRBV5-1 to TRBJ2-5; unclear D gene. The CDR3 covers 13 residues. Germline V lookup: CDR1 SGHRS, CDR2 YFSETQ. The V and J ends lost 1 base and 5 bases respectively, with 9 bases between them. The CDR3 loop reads CASSLSIAETQYF. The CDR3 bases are TGCGCCAGCAGCTTGTCCATCGCGGAGACCCAGTACTTC.

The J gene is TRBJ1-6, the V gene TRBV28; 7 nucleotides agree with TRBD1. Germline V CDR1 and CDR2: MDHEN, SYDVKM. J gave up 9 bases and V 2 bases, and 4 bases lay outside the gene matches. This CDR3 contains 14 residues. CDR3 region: CASSLQGGISPLHF. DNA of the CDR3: TGTGCCAGCAGTTTACAGGGGGGTATTTCACCCCTCCACTTT.

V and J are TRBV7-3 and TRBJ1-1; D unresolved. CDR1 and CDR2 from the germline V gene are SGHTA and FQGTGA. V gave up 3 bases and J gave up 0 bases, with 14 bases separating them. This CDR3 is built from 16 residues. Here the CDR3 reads CASSFSGGPMNTEAFF. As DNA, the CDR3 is TGTGCCAGCAGCTTTTCCGGAGGACCGATGAACACTGAAGCTTTCTTT. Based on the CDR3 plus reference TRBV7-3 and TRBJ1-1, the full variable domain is GAGVSQTPSNKVTEKGKYVELRCDPISGHTALYWYRQSLGQGPEFLIYFQGTGAADDSGLPNDRFFAVRPEGSVSTLKIQRTERGDSAVYLCASSFSGGPMNTEAFFGQGTRLTVV.

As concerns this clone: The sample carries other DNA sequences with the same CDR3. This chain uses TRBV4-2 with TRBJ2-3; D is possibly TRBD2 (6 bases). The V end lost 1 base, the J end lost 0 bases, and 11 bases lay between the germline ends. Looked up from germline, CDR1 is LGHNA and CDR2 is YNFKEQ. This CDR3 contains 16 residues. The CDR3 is CASSQGLADSTDTQYF. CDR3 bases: TGTGCCAGCAGCCAAGGGTTAGCGGATAGCACAGATACGCAGTATTTT.

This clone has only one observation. Here the CDR3 reads CASSYPGWETQYF. The CDR3 bases are TGTGCCAGCAGTTACCCCGGTTGGGAGACCCAGTACTTC. The V and J genes are TRBV6-5 and TRBJ2-5; no definite D call. The CDR3 runs to 13 residues. V was trimmed by 2 bases and J by 5 bases, leaving 9 bases between them. CDR1 is MNHEY, CDR2 SVGAGI, per germline.

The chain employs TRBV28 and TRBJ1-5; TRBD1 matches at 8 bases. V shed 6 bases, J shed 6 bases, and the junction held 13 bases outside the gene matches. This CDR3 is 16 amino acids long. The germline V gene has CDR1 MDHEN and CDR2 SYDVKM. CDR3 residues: CASSSLDRGYGQPQHF. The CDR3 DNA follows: TGTGCCAGCAGCTCCCTCGACAGGGGATATGGTCAGCCCCAGCATTTT.